Listed below are T cell receptor beta chains from one sample, sequenced in a study of beta chain features in type 1 diabetes. The protocol was immunoSEQ multiplex PCR, while the TCRdb copy is restricted to in-frame clones and leaves out a portion. The sample carries about 160,000 clones, roughly 8% recorded once. The specimen sequenced was central memory CD4+ T cells from blood. These receptors originate from a man aged 18-30 years with type 1 diabetes. Each CDR3 is given with its conserved first and last residue. The D gene is left open where the match is weak. Not every row has a clone size; where given, it reads once, few, many or a size class.

j_call | clone_size | v_call | d_call | cdr3_length | cdr3_nt | cdr3_aa
TRBJ2-2 | few | TRBV6-6 | . | 15 | TGTGCCAGCAGTTACTCCAGGGCAAACACCGGGGAGCTGTTTTTT | CASSYSRANTGELFF
TRBJ2-7 | few | TRBV2 | TRBD1 | 14 | TGTGCCAGCCTGACGGACAGGGGATCTGGCGAGCAGTACTTC | CASLTDRGSGEQYF
TRBJ1-2 | . | TRBV28 | TRBD1 | 13 | TGTGCCAGCACGGGACAGGGGATCTATGGCTACACCTTC | CASTGQGIYGYTF
TRBJ2-5 | . | TRBV4-1 | TRBD2 | 16 | TGCGCCAGCAGCCGAATACCTAGCGGGACTCAAGAGACCCAGTACTTC | CASSRIPSGTQETQYF
TRBJ2-7 | few | TRBV10-2 | . | 15 | TGCGCCAGCAGTGAGCGGGCGGGCTCCTCCTACGAGCAGTACTTC | CASSERAGSSYEQYF
TRBJ2-1 | . | TRBV11-2 | . | 15 | TGTGCCAGCAGCCCCCCGGTCGGGGGTAGCAATGAGCAGTTCTTC | CASSPPVGGSNEQFF
TRBJ2-5 | few | TRBV18 | TRBD2 | 16 | TGTGCCAGCTCACCCCCGGGACTAGCGCTTGGAGAGACCCAGTACTTC | CASSPPGLALGETQYF
TRBJ2-3 | . | TRBV20-1 | . | 11 | TGCAGTGCCCAGAGGGCAGATACGCAGTATTTT | CSAQRADTQYF
TRBJ2-7 | few | TRBV18 | . | 14 | TGTGCCAGCTCACCACCCGTGGGAGTCTCGGGGCAGTACTTC | CASSPPVGVSGQYF
TRBJ2-1 | . | TRBV14 | TRBD2 | 16 | TGTGCCAGCAGCCAGGGACTAGCGGGAGGTTTCGATGAGCAGTTCTTC | CASSQGLAGGFDEQFF
TRBJ2-7 | few | TRBV5-1 | . | 13 | TGCGCCAGCAGCAAGGGACTGACTCACGAGCAGTACTTC | CASSKGLTHEQYF